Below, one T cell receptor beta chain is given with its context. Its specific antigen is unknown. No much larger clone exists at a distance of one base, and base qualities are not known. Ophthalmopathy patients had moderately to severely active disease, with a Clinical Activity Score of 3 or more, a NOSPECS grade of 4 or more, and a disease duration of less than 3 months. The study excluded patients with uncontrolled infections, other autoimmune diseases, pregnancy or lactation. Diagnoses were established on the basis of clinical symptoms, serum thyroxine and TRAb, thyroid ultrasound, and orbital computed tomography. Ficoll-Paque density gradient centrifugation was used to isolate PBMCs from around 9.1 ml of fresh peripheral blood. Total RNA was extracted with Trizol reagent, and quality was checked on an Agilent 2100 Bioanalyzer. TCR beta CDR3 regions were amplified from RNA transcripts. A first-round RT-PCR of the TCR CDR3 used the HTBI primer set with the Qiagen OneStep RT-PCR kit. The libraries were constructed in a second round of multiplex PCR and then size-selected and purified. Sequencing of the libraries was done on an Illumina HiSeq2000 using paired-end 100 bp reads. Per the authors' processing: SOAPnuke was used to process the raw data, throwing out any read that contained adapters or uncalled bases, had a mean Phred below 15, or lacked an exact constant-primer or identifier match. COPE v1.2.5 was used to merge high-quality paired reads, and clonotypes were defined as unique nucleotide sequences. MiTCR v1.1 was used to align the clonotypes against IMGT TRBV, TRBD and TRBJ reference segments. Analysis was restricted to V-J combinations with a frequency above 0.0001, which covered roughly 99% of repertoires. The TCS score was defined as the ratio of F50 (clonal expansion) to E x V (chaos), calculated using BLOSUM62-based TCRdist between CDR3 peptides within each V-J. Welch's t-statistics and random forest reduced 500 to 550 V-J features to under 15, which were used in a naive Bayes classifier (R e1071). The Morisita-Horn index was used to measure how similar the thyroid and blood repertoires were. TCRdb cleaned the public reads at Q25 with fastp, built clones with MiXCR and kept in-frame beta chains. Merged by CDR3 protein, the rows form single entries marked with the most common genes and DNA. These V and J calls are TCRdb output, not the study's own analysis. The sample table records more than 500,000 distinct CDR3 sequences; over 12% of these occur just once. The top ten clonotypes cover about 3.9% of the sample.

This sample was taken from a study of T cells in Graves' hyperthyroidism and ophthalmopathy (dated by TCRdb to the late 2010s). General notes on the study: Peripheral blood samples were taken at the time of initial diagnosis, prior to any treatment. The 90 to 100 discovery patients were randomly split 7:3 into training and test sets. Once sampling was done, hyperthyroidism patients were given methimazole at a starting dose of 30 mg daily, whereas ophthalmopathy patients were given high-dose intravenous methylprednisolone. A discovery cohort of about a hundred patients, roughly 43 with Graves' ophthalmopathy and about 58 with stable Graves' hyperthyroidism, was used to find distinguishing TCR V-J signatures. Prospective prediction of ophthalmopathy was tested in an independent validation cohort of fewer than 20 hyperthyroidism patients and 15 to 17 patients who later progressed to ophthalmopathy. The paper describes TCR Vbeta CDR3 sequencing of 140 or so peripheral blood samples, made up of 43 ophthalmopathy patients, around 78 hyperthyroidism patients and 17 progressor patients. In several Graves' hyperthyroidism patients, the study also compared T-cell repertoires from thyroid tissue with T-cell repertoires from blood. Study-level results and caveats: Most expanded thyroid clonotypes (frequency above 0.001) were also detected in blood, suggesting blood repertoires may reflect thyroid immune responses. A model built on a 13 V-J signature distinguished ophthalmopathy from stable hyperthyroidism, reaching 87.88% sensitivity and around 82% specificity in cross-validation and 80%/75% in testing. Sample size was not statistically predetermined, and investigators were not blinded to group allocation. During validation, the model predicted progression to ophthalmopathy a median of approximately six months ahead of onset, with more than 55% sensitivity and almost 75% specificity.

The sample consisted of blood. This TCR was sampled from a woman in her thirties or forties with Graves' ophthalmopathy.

Read as DNA, the sequence is TGTGCCAGCAGTTACTCGATCACGGAGTCTGGAAACACCATATATTTT. Its translation reads: CASSYSITESGNTIYF. Here the chain combines TRBV6-5 and TRBJ1-3, with the D gene too uncertain to name. For CDR1 and CDR2, the germline V gene lists MNHEY and SVGAGI. The CDR3, cysteine through phenylalanine, is 16 amino acids long. CDR3 DNA is the only sequence kept; it has 48 bases, read in frame from the first base. Trimming costs V 0 bases and J 1 base, and their ends lie 10 bases apart.